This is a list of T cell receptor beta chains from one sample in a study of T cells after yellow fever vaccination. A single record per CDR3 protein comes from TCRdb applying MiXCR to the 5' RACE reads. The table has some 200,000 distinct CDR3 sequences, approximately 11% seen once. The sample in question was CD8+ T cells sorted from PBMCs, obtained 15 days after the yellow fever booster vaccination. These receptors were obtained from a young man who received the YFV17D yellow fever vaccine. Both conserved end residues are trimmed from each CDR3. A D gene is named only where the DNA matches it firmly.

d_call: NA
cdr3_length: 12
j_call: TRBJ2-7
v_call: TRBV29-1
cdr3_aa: SAWVGAGGYEQY

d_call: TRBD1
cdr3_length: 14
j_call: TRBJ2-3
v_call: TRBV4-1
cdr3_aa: ASSQPGQGVADTQY

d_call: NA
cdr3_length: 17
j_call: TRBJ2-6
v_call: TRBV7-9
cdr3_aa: ASSFSFGPRNSGANVLT

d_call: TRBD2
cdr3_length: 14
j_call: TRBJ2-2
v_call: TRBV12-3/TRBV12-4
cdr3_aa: ASSPKGTTRGGELF

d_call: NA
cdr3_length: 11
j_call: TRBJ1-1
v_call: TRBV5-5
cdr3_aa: ASSPGKVTEAF

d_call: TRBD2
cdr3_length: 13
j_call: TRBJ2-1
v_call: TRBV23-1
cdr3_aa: ASSRPTSGGNEQF

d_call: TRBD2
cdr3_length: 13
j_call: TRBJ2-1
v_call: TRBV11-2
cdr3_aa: ASSLGLAAYNEQF

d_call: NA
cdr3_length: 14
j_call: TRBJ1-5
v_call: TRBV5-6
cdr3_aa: ASSLGDLGSNQPQH

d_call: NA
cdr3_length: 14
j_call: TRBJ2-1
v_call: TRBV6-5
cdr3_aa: ASRESVAGRYNEQF

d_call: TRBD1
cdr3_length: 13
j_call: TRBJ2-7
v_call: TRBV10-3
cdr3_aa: AISVAGQGEYEQY

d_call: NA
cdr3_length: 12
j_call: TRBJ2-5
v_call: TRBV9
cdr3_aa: ASSVGRASGTQY

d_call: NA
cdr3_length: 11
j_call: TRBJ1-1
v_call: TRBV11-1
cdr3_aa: ASSLVPGIEAF

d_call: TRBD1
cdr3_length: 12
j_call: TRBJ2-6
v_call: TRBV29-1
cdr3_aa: SVGTGVGANVLT

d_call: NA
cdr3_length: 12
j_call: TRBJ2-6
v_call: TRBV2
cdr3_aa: ASGSSSGANVLT

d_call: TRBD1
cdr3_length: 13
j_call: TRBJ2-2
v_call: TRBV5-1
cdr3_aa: ASSSDRGRVGELF

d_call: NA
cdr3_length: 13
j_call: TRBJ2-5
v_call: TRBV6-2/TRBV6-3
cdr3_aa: ASLQVAARVETQY

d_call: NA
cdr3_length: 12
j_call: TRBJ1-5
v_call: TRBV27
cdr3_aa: ASRRGQSNQPQH

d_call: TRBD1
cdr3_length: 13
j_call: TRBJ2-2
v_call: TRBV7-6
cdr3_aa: ASSLRDRRAGELF

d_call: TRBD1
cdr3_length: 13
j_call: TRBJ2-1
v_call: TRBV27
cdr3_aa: ASSLGRGQINEQF